This TCR beta chain was identified during a study of post-analysis software for immune sequencing data. The CDR3 is 15 amino acids. The germline CDR1 and CDR2 sequences are SGHAT and FQDESV (reference sequence). Sequencing libraries made from TCR beta cDNA carried unique molecular identifiers. TCRdb reanalysed the PCR reads using MiXCR and keeps one entry per CDR3 protein. This table holds about 160,000 distinct CDR3 sequences, approximately 35% found once. Here the sequenced sample was blood, taken after autologous hematopoietic stem cell transplantation. The TCR was taken from a girl under 18 with multiple sclerosis. The rearrangement uses TRBV11-1 and TRBJ2-5; 10 nucleotides agree with TRBD1. The end of the DNA aligns better with TRBJ2-7, so the J call may be wrong. The CDR3 region is CASSLADRGLYEQYF. The CDR3 DNA reads TGTGCCAGCAGCTTAGCCGACAGGGGGCTGTACGAGCAGTACTTC.